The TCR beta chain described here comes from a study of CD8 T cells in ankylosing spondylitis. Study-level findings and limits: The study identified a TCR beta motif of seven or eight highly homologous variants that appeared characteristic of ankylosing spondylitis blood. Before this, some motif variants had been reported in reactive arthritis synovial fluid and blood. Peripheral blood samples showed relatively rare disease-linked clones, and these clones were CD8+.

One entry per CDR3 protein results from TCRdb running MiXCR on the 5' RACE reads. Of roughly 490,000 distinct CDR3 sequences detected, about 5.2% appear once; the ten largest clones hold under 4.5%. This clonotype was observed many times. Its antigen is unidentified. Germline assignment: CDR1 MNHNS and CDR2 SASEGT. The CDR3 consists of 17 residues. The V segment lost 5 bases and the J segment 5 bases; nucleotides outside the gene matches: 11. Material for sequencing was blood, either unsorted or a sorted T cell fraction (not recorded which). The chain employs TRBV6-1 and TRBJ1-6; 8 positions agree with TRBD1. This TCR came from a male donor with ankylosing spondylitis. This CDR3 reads CASSILHRGADNSPLHF. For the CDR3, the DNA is TGTGCCAGCAGTATCTTACACAGGGGGGCGGATAATTCACCCCTCCACTTT.